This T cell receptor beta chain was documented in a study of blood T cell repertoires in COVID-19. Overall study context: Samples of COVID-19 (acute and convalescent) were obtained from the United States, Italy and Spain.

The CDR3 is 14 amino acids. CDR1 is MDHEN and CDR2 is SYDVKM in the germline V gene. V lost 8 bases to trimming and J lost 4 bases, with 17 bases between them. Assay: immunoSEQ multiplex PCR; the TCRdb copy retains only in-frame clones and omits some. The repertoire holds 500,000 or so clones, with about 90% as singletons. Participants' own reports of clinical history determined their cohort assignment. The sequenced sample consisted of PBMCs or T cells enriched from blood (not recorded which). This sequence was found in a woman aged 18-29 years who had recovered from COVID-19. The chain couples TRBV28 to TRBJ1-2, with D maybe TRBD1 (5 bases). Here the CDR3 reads CASGGSREPYGYTF. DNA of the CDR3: TGTGCCAGCGGGGGGTCGAGGGAGCCCTATGGCTACACCTTC.